Below are 27 T cell receptor beta chains sequenced from a single sample in a study of CD8 T cells in ankylosing spondylitis. Using its own MiXCR run on the 5' RACE reads, TCRdb lists one record per CDR3 protein. The profile shows 340,000 or so distinct CDR3 sequences, roughly 15% of them singletons. Material for sequencing was blood, either unsorted or a sorted T cell fraction (not recorded which). Source of these receptors: a male donor with ankylosing spondylitis or in good health (not recorded which).

This clonotype turned up a few times. V gene TRBV5-1 combines with J gene TRBJ2-1; the match to TRBD2 covers 7 bases. The germline gives CDR1 SGHRS, CDR2 YFSETQ. There are 15 residues in the CDR3. Trimming at V came to 5 bases and at J to 7 bases, leaving 12 bases not matched to a gene. The CDR3 DNA reads as TGCGCCAGCAGTCGAACCGGGACTATGACTAATGAGCAGTTCTTC. It specifies CASSRTGTMTNEQFF. The complete variable domain, with remaining parts taken from reference TRBV5-1 and TRBJ2-1, reads KAGVTQTPRYLIKTRGQQVTLSCSPISGHRSVSWYQQTPGQGLQFLFEYFSETQRNKGNFPGRFSGRQFSNSRSEMNVSTLELGDSALYLCASSRTGTMTNEQFFGPGTRLTVL.

This clonotype came up a few times. This chain connects TRBV4-1 to TRBJ2-7; 7 bases map to TRBD1. This CDR3 is built from 14 residues. V dropped 4 bases and J dropped 3; count of bases not matched to a gene: 6. CDR1 and CDR2 from the germline V gene are MGHRA and YSYEKL. CDR3 nucleotide sequence: TGCGCCAGCAGCCTTGCCGGGACAGACTACGAGCAGTACTTC. It yields the protein CASSLAGTDYEQYF.

This clonotype was recorded a few times. This chain uses TRBV6-1 with TRBJ2-5; no firm D call. The CDR3 extends over 10 amino acids. Trimming removed 7 bases at V and 5 bases at J, with 5 bases between. Per germline, CDR1 MNHNS and CDR2 SASEGT. The CDR3 DNA is TGTGCCAGCACGGACGAGACCCAGTACTTC. This sequence encodes CASTDETQYF.

The chain joins TRBV19 to TRBJ1-2; 7 positions agree with TRBD1. Germline CDR1 reads LNHDA; CDR2 reads SQIVND (reference sequence). This CDR3 is built from 14 residues. The ends lost 3 bases at V and 2 bases at J; junction bases unmatched: 3. This chain's CDR3 is CASSIRGQNYGYTF. The DNA of the CDR3 is TGTGCCAGTAGTATTAGGGGGCAAAACTATGGCTACACCTTC.

V is TRBV19 and J is TRBJ1-1; D is ambiguous. This CDR3 comprises 14 residues. Germline V gene sequence: CDR1 LNHDA, CDR2 SQIVND (reference sequence). V gave up 7 bases and J gave up 0 bases, with 12 bases separating them. The CDR3 spells CASTQSYMNTEAFF. The CDR3 DNA reads as TGTGCCAGTACACAATCGTACATGAACACTGAAGCTTTCTTT.

This clonotype has a count of ten or more. The V call is TRBV4-1, the J call TRBJ1-3; D gene uncertain. The V end was cut by 0 bases, the J end by 1 base, with 10 bases between. Germline V gene lookup returns CDR1 MGHRA and CDR2 YSYEKL. CDR3 length equals 16 residues. Here the CDR3 DNA reads TGCGCCAGCAGCCAAGAAACCCTCCAATCTGGAAACACCATATATTTT. Protein sequence: CASSQETLQSGNTIYF.

The table lists this clonotype with a few counts. CDR3 region: CASSRRQGGYNEQFF. The CDR3 DNA is TGTGCCAGCAGCCGTCGACAGGGTGGTTACAATGAGCAGTTCTTC. The rearrangement links TRBV12-3 or TRBV12-4 to TRBJ2-1, with 7 bases fitting TRBD1. The CDR3 runs to 15 residues. V shed 6 bases, J shed 4 bases, and the junction held 9 bases outside the gene matches.

In its sample, this clonotype was seen once. This chain connects TRBV6-5 to TRBJ2-7, with 7 bases matching TRBD1. Trimming at V came to 2 bases and at J to 2 bases, leaving 9 bases not matched to a gene. The CDR3 is 16 amino acids. Germline lookup yields CDR1 MNHEY and CDR2 SVGAGI. CDR3 amino acids: CASSYRPGQRAYEQYF. The DNA for the CDR3 is TGTGCCAGCAGTTACCGCCCGGGACAGAGAGCCTACGAGCAGTACTTC.

This clonotype was detected many times. V is TRBV12-3 or TRBV12-4 and J is TRBJ1-4; tentative D call: TRBD1 (6 bases). The CDR3 consists of 14 residues. Trimming left V 8 bases short and J 8 bases short, with 18 bases between. CDR3 loop: CASAYRDLVEKLFF. The CDR3 region has the DNA TGTGCCAGCGCCTACAGGGACCTTGTGGAAAAACTGTTTTTT.

Only one count was recorded for this clonotype. J is TRBJ2-1 and V is TRBV6-1; D remains ambiguous. Germline V lookup: CDR1 MNHNS, CDR2 SASEGT. V was shortened by 6 bases and J by 3 bases, with 9 bases between the two germline ends. The CDR3 consists of 13 residues. CDR3 DNA: TGTGCCAGCAGCCAGGAGAGCTACAATGAGCAGTTCTTC. Amino acid sequence: CASSQESYNEQFF.

This sequence joins TRBV20-1 and TRBJ1-1; D gene ambiguous. The CDR3 sequence is 10 residues long. Germline V gene sequence: CDR1 DFQATT, CDR2 SNEGSKA (reference sequence). V was shortened by 6 bases and J by 0 bases, with 2 bases between the two germline ends. CDR3 nucleotides: TGCAGTGCGGTGAACACTGAAGCTTTCTTT. It translates to CSAVNTEAFF.

The chain recombines TRBV9 with TRBJ2-2, with 11 bases aligning to TRBD1. The CDR3 consists of 16 residues. The germline V gene encodes CDR1 SGDLS and CDR2 YYNGEE. V trimming: 6 bases; J trimming: 0 bases; junction bases outside the gene matches: 4. DNA of the CDR3: TGTGCCAGCACCGAGGGACAGGGGGCGAACACCGGGGAGCTGTTTTTT. This gives the protein CASTEGQGANTGELFF.

In this sample, this clonotype turned up a few times. V is TRBV4-2 and J is TRBJ1-5, with D possibly TRBD1 on 6 matching bases. V was clipped by 8 bases and J by 3 bases, with 11 bases between them. From germline, CDR1 is LGHNA and CDR2 YNFKEQ. CDR3 length: 13 residues. The CDR3 region is CASRGQNNQPQHF. The CDR3 coding sequence is TGTGCCAGCCGTGGACAGAACAATCAGCCCCAGCATTTT.

The chain links TRBV20-1 to TRBJ2-3; the D is unclear. Germline V gene lookup returns CDR1 DFQATT and CDR2 SNEGSKA (reference sequence). Deletions cut 2 bases from V and 2 bases from J, with 8 bases between. CDR3 size: 13 residues. CDR3 amino acids: CSARHINTDTQYF. The CDR3 bases are TGCAGTGCTAGACACATCAACACAGATACGCAGTATTTT.

In the case of this clonotype: Relative to the germline gene, one junction end is altered; a read error may explain this. The V gene is TRBV20-1, the J gene TRBJ2-7; D is unclear. Per the germline V gene, CDR1 is DFQATT and CDR2 is SNEGSKA (reference sequence). This CDR3 is 12 amino acids long. The CDR3 nucleotides read TGCGGTGCGAGGAATTACAACTACGAGCAGTACTTC. Its protein is CGARNYNYEQYF.

This clonotype showed up just a few times. The rearrangement links TRBV6-5 to TRBJ1-2; 8 positions match TRBD1. After removal of 5 bases from V and 2 bases from J, the junction contained 7 bases not matched to a gene. The germline V gene has CDR1 MNHEY and CDR2 SVGAGI. The CDR3 is made up of 15 amino acids. CDR3 loop: CASSIRQGRNYGYTF. CDR3 nucleotides: TGTGCCAGCAGTATTCGACAGGGGCGGAACTATGGCTACACCTTC.

This clonotype was picked up a small number of times. The gene calls are TRBV29-1 and TRBJ2-1; TRBD2 matches at 8 bases. The trim removed 4 bases at V and 7 bases at J, leaving 6 bases unmatched. Germline V lookup: CDR1 SQVTM, CDR2 ANQGSEA. The CDR3 consists of 13 residues. The CDR3 DNA sequence: TGCAGCGTTGGACTAGCGCGGTGGAATGAGCAGTTCTTC. Translated, it gives CSVGLARWNEQFF.

A few counts support this clonotype. The chain combines TRBV10-3 with TRBJ2-5; 7 nucleotides line up with TRBD1. Germline CDR1 is ENHRY and CDR2 is SYGVKD. J lost 5 bases, V lost 6 bases, and 12 bases had no gene match. The CDR3 totals 15 residues. Written as DNA, the CDR3 is TGTGCCATCAGCTCCTGGACAGGTGGGATGGAGACCCAGTACTTC. Translation gives CAISSWTGGMETQYF.

This clonotype has more than one count but fewer than ten. This chain uses TRBV5-1 with TRBJ1-2; no definite D call. Germline values: CDR1 SGHRS, CDR2 YFSETQ. The length of the CDR3 is 15 residues. The V and J ends lost 0 bases and 2 bases respectively, with 11 bases between them. Written as DNA, the CDR3 is TGCGCCAGCAGCTTGGCCCTCGGAGGAAACTATGGCTACACCTTC. Encoded protein: CASSLALGGNYGYTF.

This clonotype has more than one count but fewer than ten. The chain is built from TRBV21-1 and TRBJ2-1; the table's D call of TRBD1 was not tested on the DNA. TRBV21-1 is a known pseudogene. The CDR3 is 16 amino acids. CDR3 sequence reads: CASSGRGHPSYNEQFF. In nucleotides, the CDR3 is TGTGCCAGCAGCGGTCGGGGACACCCTTCCTACAATGAGCAGTTCTTC.

The V call is TRBV20-1, the J call TRBJ2-2, with a possible D match to TRBD2 (6 bases). V was clipped by 0 bases and J by 1 base, with 6 bases between them. This CDR3 spans 14 amino acids. CDR1 DFQATT and CDR2 SNEGSKA come from the germline V gene (reference sequence). The chain's CDR3 is CSAREGGNTGELFF. The DNA of the CDR3 is TGCAGTGCTAGAGAGGGAGGGAACACCGGGGAGCTGTTTTTT.

The chain links TRBV12-5 to TRBJ2-7; D is ambiguous. Germline V gene lookup returns CDR1 LGHNT and CDR2 FRNRAP. The V end was cut by 6 bases, the J end by 4 bases, with 25 bases between. This CDR3 has 17 residues. The CDR3 nucleotides read TGTGCTAGTGGCGGTCGAGATAGGACCCCCGATTGGTACGAGCAGTACTTC. It is translated as CASGGRDRTPDWYEQYF.

There are a few counts of this clonotype. The rearrangement joins TRBV29-1 to TRBJ2-2; 9 bases align to TRBD1. CDR3 length: 13 residues. In germline, CDR1 is SQVTM, CDR2 ANQGSEA. V gave up 7 bases and J gave up 3 bases; unmatched junction bases: 3. For the CDR3, the DNA is TGCAGCGGGGGACAGGGAGACACCGGGGAGCTGTTTTTT. It codes for CSGGQGDTGELFF.

The chain recombines TRBV15 with TRBJ2-7; TRBD2 might be the D (5 bases). The V gene lost 0 bases and the J gene lost 3 bases, with 9 bases spanning the gap. The CDR3 is 14 amino acids. Germline V gene data show CDR1 as LNHNV and CDR2 as YYDKDF (reference sequence). CDR3 DNA: TGTGCCACCAGCAGAGAGCAACTAGGCTACGAGCAGTACTTC. Its translation: CATSREQLGYEQYF.

This clonotype was seen a handful of times. The genes are TRBV3-1 and TRBJ2-5; D is perhaps TRBD2 (6 bases). The CDR3 is made up of 15 amino acids. The V gene lost 0 bases and the J gene lost 4 bases, with 12 bases spanning the gap. Germline assignment: CDR1 LGHDT and CDR2 YNNKEL (reference sequence). The CDR3: CASSQEGRGGETQYF. The DNA for the CDR3 is TGTGCCAGCAGCCAAGAGGGGCGGGGTGGAGAGACCCAGTACTTC.

This clonotype was observed a few times. CDR3 in amino acids: CSARKQQGQKQYF. The CDR3 DNA reads as TGCAGTGCTAGAAAACAGCAGGGACAAAAGCAGTACTTC. The chain links TRBV20-1 to TRBJ2-7, with a tentative D call TRBD1 (6 bases). V was pared by 2 bases and J by 8 bases, with 16 bases between. Germline values: CDR1 DFQATT, CDR2 SNEGSKA (reference sequence). The CDR3 spans 13 residues.

The chain uses TRBV20-1 and TRBJ1-1, with a tentative D call TRBD1 (6 bases). This CDR3 has 14 amino acids. Between the trimmed V and J ends, which lost 3 bases and 1 base, there was a span of 12 bases. Germline V gene data show CDR1 as DFQATT and CDR2 as SNEGSKA (reference sequence). The CDR3 region has the DNA TGCAGTGCTAGGGATCAGGGGCGGAACACTGAAGCTTTCTTT. As protein: CSARDQGRNTEAFF.